Listed below are T cell receptor beta chains from one sample, sequenced in a study of T cell repertoires in cytomegalovirus infection. TCRdb recomputed calls from the reads with MiXCR, one row per CDR3 protein. This table has approximately 250,000 distinct CDR3 sequences, around an eighth appearing once. What was sequenced was PBMCs. The receptor set was obtained from a human donor in good health (CMV status not recorded). Some clones in this sample may be carry-over from other donors' samples. Each CDR3 is given with its conserved first and last residue. The D gene is left open where the match is weak. Part of the rows lack a size; the others show once, few, many or a class for expanded clones.

J gene,V gene,clone size,D gene,CDR3 DNA,CDR3 protein
TRBJ1-3,TRBV7-9,many,TRBD1,TGTGCCAGCAGCAACCAGGGGGCGGCTGGAAACACCATATATTTT,CASSNQGAAGNTIYF
TRBJ1-1,TRBV7-9,many,NA,TGTGCCAGCAGCCACGGGCCAGTGGCTTTCTTT,CASSHGPVAFF
TRBJ2-5,TRBV7-2,many,NA,TGTGCCAGCAGCCTAGGGGGGAGAGGCCGGAGGACCCAGTACTTC,CASSLGGRGRRTQYF
TRBJ2-2,TRBV7-2,many,TRBD2,TGTGCCAGCATCCCTCATAGCGGGAGTCAATGGGGGGAGCTGTTTTTT,CASIPHSGSQWGELFF
TRBJ2-1,TRBV5-1,NA,TRBD2,TGCGCCAGCAGCCCGGGACTAGCGGGAGGGCTACTCCGGGAGCAGTTCTTC,CASSPGLAGGLLREQFF
TRBJ2-1,TRBV23-1,many,TRBD1,TGCGCCAGCAGTCAATTGGACAGGGGGTTTTCCAATGAGCAGTTCTTC,CASSQLDRGFSNEQFF
TRBJ1-2,TRBV7-2,many,TRBD1,TGTGCCAGCAGCACGGGACAGGGGGCGCCCAGCTATGGCTACACCTTC,CASSTGQGAPSYGYTF
TRBJ2-4,TRBV12-3/TRBV12-4,many,NA,TGTGCCAGCAGTCCTAGGGATGACATTCAGTACTTC,CASSPRDDIQYF
TRBJ1-3,TRBV18,few,NA,TGTGCCAGCTCACCGGAACCGGGGAGGCTGGCTGGAAACACCATATATTTT,CASSPEPGRLAGNTIYF
TRBJ2-2,TRBV15,few,NA,TGTGCCACCAGCAGAGGAATCACGAACACCGGGGAGCTGTTTTTT,CATSRGITNTGELFF
TRBJ2-5,TRBV28,NA,TRBD1,TGTGCCAGCAGGCCGGGACAGGGATCTCTCTCGCAGGACTCCTACCAAGAGACCCAGTACTTC,CASRPGQGSLSQDSYQETQYF
TRBJ1-5,TRBV10-3,NA,NA,TGTGCCATCAGTGAGAGGGCAGGGCAGGGACAGCCCCAGCATTTT,CAISERAGQGQPQHF
TRBJ2-1,TRBV19,many,NA,TGTGCCAGTAGCGACTTCCACTACAATGAGCAGTTCTTC,CASSDFHYNEQFF
TRBJ2-7,TRBV7-3,few,TRBD2,TGTGCCAGCAGCTTAAGTAGCGGGAGTACCTACGAGCAGTACTTC,CASSLSSGSTYEQYF
TRBJ2-3,TRBV5-5,NA,TRBD2,TGTGCCAGCAAAAAGGAGCGGGGGGGAGATACGCAGTATTTT,CASKKERGGDTQYF
TRBJ2-7,TRBV6-5,few,NA,TGTGCCAGCAGTTCCCCCGGAACGGGGCGCGAGCAGTACTTC,CASSSPGTGREQYF